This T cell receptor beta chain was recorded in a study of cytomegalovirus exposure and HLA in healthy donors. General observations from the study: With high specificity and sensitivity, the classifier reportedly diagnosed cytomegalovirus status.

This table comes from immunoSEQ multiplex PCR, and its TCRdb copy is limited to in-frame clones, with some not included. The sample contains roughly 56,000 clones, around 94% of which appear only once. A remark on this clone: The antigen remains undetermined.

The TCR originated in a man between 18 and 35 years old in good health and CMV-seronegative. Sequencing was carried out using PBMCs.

CDR3 in amino acids: CASSQVIGETSYNEQFF. Written as DNA, the CDR3 is TGTGCCAGCAGCCAAGTTATCGGGGAGACCTCCTACAATGAGCAGTTCTTC. J is TRBJ2-1 and V is TRBV4-2, with D possibly TRBD2 on 5 matching bases. V lost 1 base and J lost 0, with 13 bases in between. This CDR3 region has 17 residues. Germline V gene data show CDR1 as LGHNA and CDR2 as YNFKEQ.